This T cell receptor (beta chain) was sequenced during a study of blood T cell repertoires in COVID-19. As for the study in general: PBMCs, B-cell-depleted T cells, or T cells were the source of the cDNA or gDNA that made up the material.

How the authors handled the data: Estimation of nucleated cell counts relied on the amplification of reference gene primers. The repertoire was sequenced with immunoSEQ multiplex PCR; TCRdb's copy has only in-frame clones and lacks some. The V and J calls and clone size are taken from that table; D and trimming were inferred from the DNA. The sample has some 200,000 clones, around nine tenths seen once. Enrollment of patients from Seattle took place during active infection, with longitudinal follow-up. Germline V CDR1 and CDR2: MDHEN, SYDVKM. The CDR3 spans 15 residues. After removal of 7 bases from V and 8 bases from J, the junction contained 13 bases not matched to a gene.

V usage is TRBV28 and J usage is TRBJ1-4; 7 bases are a match to TRBD1. The TCR was taken from a man between 45 and 60 years old with COVID-19, enrolled during active disease. Sequencing input: peripheral blood. CDR3 DNA: TGTGCCAGCATGAGTGGTGCAGGGGGATCGGAAAAACTGTTTTTT. Protein: CASMSGAGGSEKLFF.